This TCR beta chain was retrieved from a study of T-cell memory formation after mild COVID-19. TCRdb ran MiXCR on the 5' RACE reads and lists one entry per CDR3 protein. Of approximately 180,000 distinct CDR3 sequences listed, 16% were seen once; the top ten hold approximately 2.1%. Deletions cut 7 bases from V and 0 bases from J, with 10 bases between. Germline V gives CDR1 GTSNPN, CDR2 SVGIG (reference sequence). This CDR3 region has 12 residues. Material: PBMCs or a T cell subset sorted from them (not recorded which). V gene TRBV30 combines with J gene TRBJ2-7, with D maybe TRBD1 (6 bases). This receptor was obtained from an adult woman who had mild COVID-19 (a few samples of this study predate the infection). Cell type and time point are not known. CDR3 residues: CAFRDNSYEQYF. The CDR3 region has the DNA TGTGCCTTCAGGGACAACTCCTACGAGCAGTACTTC.